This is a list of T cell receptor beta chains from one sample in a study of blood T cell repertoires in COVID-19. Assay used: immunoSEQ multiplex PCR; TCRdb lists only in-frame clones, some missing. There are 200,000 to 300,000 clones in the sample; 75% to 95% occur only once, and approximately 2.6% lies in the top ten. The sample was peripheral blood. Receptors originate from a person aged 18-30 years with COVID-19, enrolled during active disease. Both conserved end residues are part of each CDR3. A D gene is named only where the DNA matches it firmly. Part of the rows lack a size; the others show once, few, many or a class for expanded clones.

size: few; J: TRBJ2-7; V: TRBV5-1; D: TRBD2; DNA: TGCGCCAGCAGCTCTCGGACTAGAAGCTACGAGCAGTACTTC; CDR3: CASSSRTRSYEQYF
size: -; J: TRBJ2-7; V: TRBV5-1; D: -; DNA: TGCGCCAGCAGCAGGCAGGCCCCTTACGAGCAGTACTTC; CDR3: CASSRQAPYEQYF
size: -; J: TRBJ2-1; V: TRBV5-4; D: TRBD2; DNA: TGTGCCAGCAGCTTTGCAGCGGGGGCCTACAATGAGCAGTTCTTC; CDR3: CASSFAAGAYNEQFF
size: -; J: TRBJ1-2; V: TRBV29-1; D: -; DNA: TGCAGCGTTGTCTGGTCAGGGAATTCGTATGGCTACACCTTC; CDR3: CSVVWSGNSYGYTF
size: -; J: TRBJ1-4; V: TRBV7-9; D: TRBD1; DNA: TGTGCCAGCAGCTTTAGGGACAGGGATAATGAAAAACTGTTTTTT; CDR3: CASSFRDRDNEKLFF
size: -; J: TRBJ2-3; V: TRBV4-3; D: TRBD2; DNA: TGCGCCAGCAGCCAAGATTTTAGCGGGGCGGGGTACGATACGCAGTATTTT; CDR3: CASSQDFSGAGYDTQYF
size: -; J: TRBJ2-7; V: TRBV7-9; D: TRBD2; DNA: TGTGCCAGCAGCCAGACTAGCGGAGGGGGCGAGCAGTACTTC; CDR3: CASSQTSGGGEQYF
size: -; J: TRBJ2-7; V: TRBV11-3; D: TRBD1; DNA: TGTGCCAGCAGCTTAGAGCCCTGGGGACAGAGAATATACGAGCAGTACTTC; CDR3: CASSLEPWGQRIYEQYF
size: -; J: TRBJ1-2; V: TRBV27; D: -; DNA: TGTGCCAGCAGTCCACGGACAGACTATGGCTACACCTTC; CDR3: CASSPRTDYGYTF
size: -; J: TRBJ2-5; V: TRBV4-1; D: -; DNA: TGCGCCACCGAGGAAAAGTTTGGAGCGGAAGAGACCCAGTACTTC; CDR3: CATEEKFGAEETQYF
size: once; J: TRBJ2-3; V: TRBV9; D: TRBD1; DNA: TGTGCCAGCAGCACCCTGGTGGGGACAGGGGGCGCGGATACGCAGTATTTT; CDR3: CASSTLVGTGGADTQYF
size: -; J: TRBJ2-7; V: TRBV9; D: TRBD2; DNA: TGTGCCAGCAGCGTAGTAAGCGGGAGCTACGAGCAGTACTTC; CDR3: CASSVVSGSYEQYF
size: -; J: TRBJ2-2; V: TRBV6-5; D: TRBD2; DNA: TGTGCCAGCAGACCGGCCTTAGCGGGAGCCGGGGAGCTGTTTTTT; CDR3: CASRPALAGAGELFF
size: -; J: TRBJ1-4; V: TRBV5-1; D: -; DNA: TGCGCCAGCGGACTGGGGGCGGATGAAAAACTGTTTTTT; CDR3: CASGLGADEKLFF
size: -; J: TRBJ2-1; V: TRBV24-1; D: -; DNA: TGTGCCACCAGTGATCCCAGACCAGGGTACAATGAGCAGTTCTTC; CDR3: CATSDPRPGYNEQFF
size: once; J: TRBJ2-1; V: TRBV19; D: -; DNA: TGTGCCAGTAGCCACCGCGAGGGAGAGGGATACAATGAGCAGTTCTTC; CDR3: CASSHREGEGYNEQFF
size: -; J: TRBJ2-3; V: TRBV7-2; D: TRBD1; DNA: TGTGCCAGCATATGGACAGGGTCGACAGATACGCAGTATTTT; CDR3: CASIWTGSTDTQYF
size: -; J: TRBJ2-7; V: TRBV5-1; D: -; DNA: TGCGCCAGCACCGCGGGGAGTGAGCAGTACTTC; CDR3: CASTAGSEQYF
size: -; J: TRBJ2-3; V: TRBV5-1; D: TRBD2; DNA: TGCGCCAGCAGCTTGGCCAGTCTGGGGGGGACAGATACGCAGTATTTT; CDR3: CASSLASLGGTDTQYF
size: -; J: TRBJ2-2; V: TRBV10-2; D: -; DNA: TGCGCCAGCAGTGGGCAGTACACCGGGGAGCTGTTTTTT; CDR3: CASSGQYTGELFF
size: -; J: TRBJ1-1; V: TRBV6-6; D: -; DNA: TGTGCCAGCAGTTACGGGGAGGGCACTGAAGCTTTCTTT; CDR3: CASSYGEGTEAFF
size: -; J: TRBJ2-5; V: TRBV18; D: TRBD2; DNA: TGTGCCAGCTCACCACCTAGCGGGACTCAAGAGACCCAGTACTTC; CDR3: CASSPPSGTQETQYF
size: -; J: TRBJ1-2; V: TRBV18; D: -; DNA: TGTGCCAGCTCACCTTCGGATTACAGGGTCTATGGCTACACCTTC; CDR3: CASSPSDYRVYGYTF
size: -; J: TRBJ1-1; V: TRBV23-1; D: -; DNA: TGCGCCAGCAGTCATCGGAACACTGAAGCTTTCTTT; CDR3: CASSHRNTEAFF
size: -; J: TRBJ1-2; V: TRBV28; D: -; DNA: TGTGCCAGCAGTAGCAGGGGCTATGGCTACACCTTC; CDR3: CASSSRGYGYTF
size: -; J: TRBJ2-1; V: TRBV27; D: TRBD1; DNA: TGTGCCAGCAGTTTAGGACAGGGCCTAGGTGAGCAGTTCTTC; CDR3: CASSLGQGLGEQFF
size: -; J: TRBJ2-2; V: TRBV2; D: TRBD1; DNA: TGTGCCAGCAGTCGGGACAGGGGGTCCACCGGGGAGCTGTTTTTT; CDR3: CASSRDRGSTGELFF
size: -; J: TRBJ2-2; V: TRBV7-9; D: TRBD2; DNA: TGTGCCAGCAGCTTAGGGACTAGCGGGAGTCACGCCACCGGGGAGCTGTTTTTT; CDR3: CASSLGTSGSHATGELFF